The rows below give T cell receptor beta chains drawn from one sample of a study of cytomegalovirus exposure and HLA in healthy donors. Method: immunoSEQ multiplex PCR; TCRdb's copy keeps in-frame clones and lacks some. This repertoire shows some 120,000 clones, over 75% found once; its top ten account for roughly 1.2%. Sequenced sample: PBMCs. These receptor sequences come from a man in his fifties or sixties in good health and CMV-seronegative. Both conserved end residues are part of each CDR3. A D gene is named only where the DNA matches it firmly. Clone size is not always given. Where it is, it says once, few, many or a class for expanded clones.

>-|TRBV5-4|TRBJ1-2|-
CASSSRQYAGYTF
TGTGCCAGCAGCTCTCGACAGTACGCTGGCTACACCTTC
>-|TRBV5-8|TRBJ1-1|-
CASSLRGFNTEAFF
TGTGCCAGCAGCCTCCGGGGGTTCAACACTGAAGCTTTCTTT
>-|TRBV2|TRBJ2-1|TRBD2
CASSESGLAGYNEQFF
TGTGCCAGCAGTGAATCCGGACTAGCGGGCTACAATGAGCAGTTCTTC
>few|TRBV7-8|TRBJ2-1|-
CASTLPRETKAYNEQFF
TGTGCCAGCACCTTGCCCCGGGAGACGAAAGCCTACAATGAGCAGTTCTTC
>-|TRBV10-1|TRBJ2-7|TRBD1
CASRILRQGGPREQYF
TGCGCCAGCAGGATTCTTCGACAGGGTGGTCCTCGCGAGCAGTACTTC
>once|TRBV27|TRBJ2-6|-
CASSLKRHGQYYSGANVLTF
TGTGCCAGCAGTTTAAAGAGGCACGGACAGTATTACTCTGGGGCCAACGTCCTGACTTTC
>-|TRBV7-9|TRBJ1-1|-
CASSPGGTEAFF
TGTGCCAGCAGCCCCGGGGGGACTGAAGCTTTCTTT
>-|TRBV29-1|TRBJ2-5|-
CSVGAGAFKGTQYF
TGCAGCGTTGGGGCAGGGGCGTTTAAAGGGACCCAGTACTTC
>-|TRBV5-4|TRBJ2-7|TRBD2
CASSSSLGGGYEQYF
TGTGCCAGCAGCTCAAGTCTTGGCGGGGGGTACGAGCAGTACTTC
>-|TRBV6-6|TRBJ2-2|-
CASSYSLAGELFF
TGTGCCAGCAGTTACTCCTTAGCCGGGGAGCTGTTTTTT
>once|TRBV29-1|TRBJ1-2|TRBD1
CSVDRVNYGYTF
TGCAGCGTCGACAGGGTTAACTATGGCTACACCTTC
>once|TRBV6-1|TRBJ2-1|TRBD2
CASSVSGTSGYNEQFF
TGTGCCAGCAGTGTCTCCGGGACTAGCGGCTACAATGAGCAGTTCTTC
>-|TRBV5-4|TRBJ2-7|TRBD1
CASSFSGGTYEQYF
TGTGCCAGCAGCTTCTCAGGGGGCACCTACGAGCAGTACTTC
>-|TRBV11-3|TRBJ2-1|-
CASSPNRVNNEQFF
TGTGCCAGCAGCCCAAACAGGGTGAACAATGAGCAGTTCTTC
>-|TRBV5-1|TRBJ1-1|TRBD1
CASSLGQGGRTEAFF
TGCGCCAGCAGCTTGGGACAGGGTGGTCGGACTGAAGCTTTCTTT
>-|TRBV18|TRBJ2-2|TRBD1
CASSPSRQGFGELFF
TGTGCCAGCTCACCTTCCCGACAGGGTTTCGGGGAGCTGTTTTTT
>-|TRBV27|TRBJ2-1|TRBD2
CASSLPGTSGSNEQFF
TGTGCCAGCAGTCTCCCCGGGACTAGCGGGAGTAATGAGCAGTTCTTC
>few|TRBV14|TRBJ2-5|-
CASSQEIPVGTQYF
TGTGCCAGCAGCCAAGAAATCCCGGTTGGGACCCAGTACTTC
>-|TRBV6-1|TRBJ1-1|-
CASSNGGNTEAFF
TGTGCCAGCAGTAACGGGGGGAACACTGAAGCTTTCTTT
>-|TRBV4-1|TRBJ2-5|-
CASSQDGGETQYF
TGCGCCAGCAGCCAAGATGGAGGAGAGACCCAGTACTTC
>-|TRBV2|TRBJ2-7|TRBD2
CASSEAERGRQYF
TGTGCCAGCAGTGAAGCGGAGCGGGGCCGGCAGTACTTC
>-|TRBV9|TRBJ1-1|-
CASSRTENTEAFF
TGTGCCAGCAGCAGGACAGAGAACACTGAAGCTTTCTTT
>-|TRBV11-2|TRBJ2-1|-
CASTQRDEQFF
TGTGCCAGCACCCAGAGGGATGAGCAGTTCTTC
>-|TRBV19|TRBJ2-3|TRBD2
CASGLAGGSTDTQYF
TGTGCCAGCGGACTAGCGGGAGGAAGCACAGATACGCAGTATTTT
>-|TRBV5-4|TRBJ2-5|TRBD2
CASSRSSGLVGETQYF
TGTGCCAGCAGCCGATCATCCGGACTAGTAGGAGAGACCCAGTACTTC
>-|TRBV2|TRBJ2-5|TRBD1
CASSGDRGLETQYF
TGTGCCAGCAGCGGGGACAGGGGGCTGGAGACCCAGTACTTC
>-|TRBV7-8|TRBJ1-1|-
CASSLVGGLDGSWDTEAFF
TGTGCCAGCAGCTTAGTGGGGGGTCTCGATGGGTCTTGGGACACTGAAGCTTTCTTT
>few|TRBV18|TRBJ2-1|TRBD2
CASSPEAGGRSYNEQFF
TGTGCCAGCTCACCGGAGGCGGGAGGCCGCTCCTACAATGAGCAGTTCTTC
>once|TRBV28|TRBJ2-1|TRBD2
CASIEGGPVNEQFF
TGTGCCAGCATCGAGGGAGGGCCGGTCAATGAGCAGTTCTTC
>-|TRBV29-1|TRBJ2-1|TRBD1
CSVEENRGNEQFF
TGCAGCGTTGAAGAGAACAGGGGCAATGAGCAGTTCTTC
>-|TRBV29-1|TRBJ1-2|-
CSVEDPPSGGYTF
TGCAGCGTTGAAGATCCCCCCTCGGGGGGCTACACCTTC
>-|TRBV28|TRBJ2-7|TRBD2
CASSDPVAGGSYEQYF
TGTGCCAGCAGTGACCCGGTAGCGGGCGGGTCCTACGAGCAGTACTTC
>-|TRBV11-2|TRBJ1-4|-
CASSLDSRRGEKLFF
TGTGCCAGCAGCTTAGATTCCAGAAGGGGGGAAAAACTGTTTTTT
>few|TRBV7-9|TRBJ2-5|-
CASSSLWQGVVETQYF
TGTGCCAGCAGCTCGTTGTGGCAGGGCGTGGTGGAGACCCAGTACTTC
>-|TRBV6-4|TRBJ2-3|-
CASKIRIYTDTQYF
TGTGCCAGTAAGATTAGAATTTACACAGATACGCAGTATTTT
>-|TRBV10-3|TRBJ2-7|TRBD2
CAISESRGLAGKGYEQYF
TGTGCCATCAGTGAGTCAAGGGGACTAGCGGGAAAGGGATACGAGCAGTACTTC
>-|TRBV7-6|TRBJ2-3|TRBD1
CASSPRQGPTDTQYF
TGTGCCAGCAGCCCTCGACAGGGGCCGACAGATACGCAGTATTTT
>-|TRBV10-3|TRBJ2-3|TRBD2
CAISPSGPSTDTQYF
TGTGCCATCAGTCCTAGCGGGCCTAGCACAGATACGCAGTATTTT
>-|TRBV7-2|TRBJ2-7|-
CASSSQGIHEQYF
TGTGCCAGCAGCTCACAGGGAATCCACGAGCAGTACTTC
>-|TRBV10-3|TRBJ2-2|TRBD1
CAISAQGAAGELFF
TGTGCCATCAGTGCCCAGGGGGCGGCCGGGGAGCTGTTTTTT
>-|TRBV6-5|TRBJ1-2|-
CASSLGGANYGYTF
TGTGCCAGCAGTTTGGGGGGGGCGAACTATGGCTACACCTTC
>-|TRBV9|TRBJ2-7|TRBD2
CASSAGGGTVIYEQYF
TGTGCCAGCAGCGCCGGGGGGGGAACCGTCATTTACGAGCAGTACTTC